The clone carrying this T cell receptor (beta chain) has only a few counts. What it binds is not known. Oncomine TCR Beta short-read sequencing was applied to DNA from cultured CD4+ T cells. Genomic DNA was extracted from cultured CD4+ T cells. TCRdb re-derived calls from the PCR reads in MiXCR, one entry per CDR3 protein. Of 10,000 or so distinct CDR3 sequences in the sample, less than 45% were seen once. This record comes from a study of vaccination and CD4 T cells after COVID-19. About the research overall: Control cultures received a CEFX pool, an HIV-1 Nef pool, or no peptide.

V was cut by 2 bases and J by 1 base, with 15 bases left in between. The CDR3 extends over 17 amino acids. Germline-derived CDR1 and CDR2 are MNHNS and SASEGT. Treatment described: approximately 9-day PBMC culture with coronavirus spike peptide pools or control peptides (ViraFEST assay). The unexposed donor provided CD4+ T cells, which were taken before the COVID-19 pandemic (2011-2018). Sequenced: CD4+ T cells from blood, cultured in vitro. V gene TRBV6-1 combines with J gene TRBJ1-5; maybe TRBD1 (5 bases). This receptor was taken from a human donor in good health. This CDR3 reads CASSERQGWLSNQPQHF. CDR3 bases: TGTGCCAGCAGTGAAAGGCAGGGTTGGCTGAGCAATCAGCCCCAGCATTTT.